The 17 T cell receptor beta chains below come from one sample, sequenced in a study of cytotoxic CD8 clonotypes in ibrutinib-treated CLL. Repertoires were generated with immunoSEQ multiplex PCR, while TCRdb's copy carries only in-frame clones and drops some. The sample shows 11,000 to 15,000 clones, roughly 50% of them seen only once. This sample comprised PBMCs, obtained at a 24-month disease-progression time point, from a patient treated with ibrutinib. These receptors were taken from a human donor with chronic lymphocytic leukemia.

This clone was seen only a few times. This sequence joins TRBV5-5 and TRBJ2-1, with D uncertain. Trimming left V 0 bases short and J 6 bases short, with 7 bases between. Per the germline V gene, CDR1 is SGHKS and CDR2 is YYEKEE (reference sequence). The CDR3 extends over 13 amino acids. CDR3 region: CASSLERFNEQFF. The CDR3 bases are TGTGCCAGCAGCTTGGAGCGCTTCAATGAGCAGTTCTTC.

The chain has TRBV5-1 and TRBJ2-2; D is ambiguous. This CDR3 is built from 16 residues. V shed 1 base and J shed 0 bases, with 10 bases lying between them. Germline V gene sequence: CDR1 SGHRS, CDR2 YFSETQ. The CDR3 nucleotides are TGCGCCAGCAGCTTGAAGGCCCTCGCGAACACCGGGGAGCTGTTTTTT. It specifies CASSLKALANTGELFF.

This sequence joins TRBV5-5 and TRBJ1-6; D uncertain. V was shortened by 2 bases and J by 10 bases, with 13 bases between the two germline ends. This CDR3 region has 14 residues. In germline, CDR1 is SGHKS, CDR2 YYEKEE (reference sequence). The CDR3 spells CASSFSTLLSPLHF. The CDR3, as DNA: TGTGCCAGCAGCTTTTCCACCTTATTGTCACCCCTCCACTTT.

V and J are TRBV5-1 and TRBJ2-1; TRBD2 matches 11 bases. The CDR3 is made up of 16 amino acids. The germline CDR1 and CDR2 sequences are SGHRS and YFSETQ. V dropped 4 bases and J dropped 2; count of bases not matched to a gene: 5. The CDR3: CASSTGTSGPYNEQFF. The CDR3 DNA reads TGCGCCAGCAGCACCGGGACTAGCGGCCCCTACAATGAGCAGTTCTTC.

This clone was recorded a few times. The rearrangement joins TRBV2 to TRBJ1-5, with D tentatively TRBD1 (6 bases). The CDR3 covers 14 residues. Germline lookup yields CDR1 SNHLY and CDR2 FYNNEI. The V end lost 7 bases, the J end lost 7 bases, and 17 bases lay between the germline ends. The CDR3 DNA is TGTGCCAGCAACCAGAGGGGGGGCGGACAGCCCCAGCATTTT. Residues: CASNQRGGGQPQHF. Drawing the rest from reference TRBV2 and TRBJ1-5, the complete variable domain is EPEVTQTPSHQVTQMGQEVILRCVPISNHLYFYWYRQILGQKVEFLVSFYNNEISEKSEIFDDQFSVERPDGSNFTLKIRSTKLEDSAMYFCASNQRGGGQPQHFGDGTRLSIL.

V is TRBV29-1 and J is TRBJ2-1, with D tentatively TRBD1 or TRBD2 (5 bases each). The CDR3 runs 14 residues. Germline-derived CDR1 and CDR2 are SQVTM and ANQGSEA. With 7 bases removed from V and 2 bases from J, the gap between germline ends came to 15 bases. The CDR3 coding sequence is TGCAGCGGCTCACACCTGGGGGCCTACAATGAGCAGTTCTTC. Protein: CSGSHLGAYNEQFF.

V and J are TRBV9 and TRBJ2-2; possibly TRBD1 or TRBD2 for D (5 bases each). The length of the CDR3 is 16 residues. Trimming left V 0 bases short and J 6 bases short, with 15 bases between. The V gene's germline CDR1 is SGDLS and CDR2 YYNGEE. The chain's CDR3 is CASSVGWGSAAGELFF. Here the CDR3 DNA reads TGTGCCAGCAGCGTAGGATGGGGGAGTGCGGCCGGGGAGCTGTTTTTT.

The sample holds a few counts of this clone. This chain joins TRBV2 and TRBJ1-2, with D maybe TRBD1 (6 bases). Trimming removed 3 bases from V and 8 bases from J, with 19 bases in between. CDR3 length: 15 amino acids. CDR1 is SNHLY and CDR2 is FYNNEI in the germline V gene. CDR3 in DNA: TGTGCCAGCAGTGAGTGGGAAGGGGGAGGATACGGCTACACCTTC. It translates to CASSEWEGGGYGYTF.

This clone has only a few counts. The chain couples TRBV7-7 to TRBJ2-5; 8 nucleotides line up with TRBD2. Germline-derived CDR1 and CDR2 are SSHAT and FNYEAQ (reference sequence). This CDR3 contains 14 residues. Germline trimming cut 5 bases from V and 2 bases from J; bases unmatched to any gene: 4. The CDR3 reads CASSQGLAQETQYF. As DNA, the CDR3 is TGTGCCAGCAGCCAAGGACTAGCTCAAGAGACCCAGTACTTC.

This clone was counted between two and nine times. The V and J genes are TRBV11-2 and TRBJ1-1; possibly TRBD1 for D (6 bases). This CDR3 is built from 14 residues. V shed 5 bases and J shed 8 bases, with 18 bases lying between them. Per the germline V gene, CDR1 is SGHAT and CDR2 is FQNNGV. Written as DNA, the CDR3 is TGTGCCAGCAGCCTCGCCCATACAGGGACGGAAGCTTTCTTT. It is translated as CASSLAHTGTEAFF.

The chain uses TRBV5-4 and TRBJ1-1; 8 positions agree with TRBD1. Germline V gives CDR1 SGHNT, CDR2 YYREEE (reference sequence). The V and J ends lost 4 bases and 11 bases, in that order; junction bases with no gene match: 7. The length of the CDR3 is 12 residues. The CDR3 region is CASSPGGADAFF. The CDR3 DNA is TGTGCCAGCAGCCCAGGGGGCGCAGACGCTTTCTTT.

The chain recombines TRBV29-1 with TRBJ1-2; 7 bases agree with TRBD1. The CDR3 is made up of 14 amino acids. Looked up from germline, CDR1 is SQVTM and CDR2 is ANQGSEA. With 1 base clipped from V and 5 bases from J, the junction kept 7 bases outside the gene matches. In DNA, the CDR3 is TGCAGCGTTGAAGTTAAGGGGGCGCGATATGGCTACACCTTC. Amino acid sequence: CSVEVKGARYGYTF.

The table lists this clone with a count of one. The genes are TRBV5-6 and TRBJ1-2, with D unclear. Germline V CDR1 and CDR2: SGHDT, YYEEEE. Between the trimmed V and J ends, which lost 4 bases and 7 bases, there was a span of 17 bases. The CDR3 totals 14 residues. This CDR3 reads CASSTDGRVGGYTF. The CDR3 nucleotides read TGTGCCAGCAGCACCGACGGCCGAGTGGGTGGCTACACCTTC.

The sample holds a few counts of this clone. V usage is TRBV5-4 and J usage is TRBJ2-6; D possibly corresponds to TRBD1 (6 bases). Germline loops: CDR1 SGHNT, CDR2 YYREEE (reference sequence). The V gene lost 4 bases and the J gene lost 4 bases, with 15 bases spanning the gap. The CDR3 extends over 16 amino acids. For the CDR3, the DNA is TGTGCCAGCAGCAAAGTACAGGGTGCCGGGGCCAACGTCCTGACTTTC. Translation: CASSKVQGAGANVLTF.

The genes are TRBV27 and TRBJ2-3, with a weak D call TRBD2 (5 bases). V gave up 7 bases and J gave up 3 bases, with 20 bases separating them. The CDR3 has 16 residues. Germline V gene data show CDR1 as MNHEY and CDR2 as SMNVEV (reference sequence). DNA of the CDR3: TGTGCCAGCAAACCACCCGGAGGTTTTTATACAGATACGCAGTATTTT. Its protein is CASKPPGGFYTDTQYF.

The chain uses TRBV29-1 and TRBJ2-7; 7 bases line up with TRBD1. With 2 bases clipped from V and 3 bases from J, the junction kept 4 bases outside the gene matches. CDR1 and CDR2 from the germline V gene are SQVTM and ANQGSEA. This CDR3 is 13 amino acids long. The CDR3: CSVEFWDSYEQYF. The CDR3 nucleotides read TGCAGCGTTGAATTCTGGGACAGCTACGAGCAGTACTTC.

This rearrangement joins TRBV10-1 to TRBJ1-1; D is undetermined. V lost 4 bases to trimming and J lost 1 base, with 7 bases between them. The CDR3 totals 13 residues. Germline-derived CDR1 and CDR2 are WNHNN and SYGVQD (reference sequence). For the CDR3, the DNA is TGCGCCAGCAGTGGACGGAGGAACACTGAAGCTTTCTTT. Amino acid sequence: CASSGRRNTEAFF.